One and the same sample provided the 6 T cell receptor beta chains below, sequenced in a study of T cell responses to AZD1222 COVID-19 vaccine (dated by TCRdb to 2020 to 2023). The library was produced with the immunoSEQ multiplex PCR assay. This immuneACCESS table, as held by TCRdb, lists in-frame sequences with V and J called but not all clones. Of the missing ones, under half trace to an unresolved V gene in checked studies; the others have no known cause. The sample table lists around 30,000 clones, approximately 93% of them with a count of one. Over 8% of the sample belongs to the ten largest clones. What this sample's time point label stands for: baseline before first vaccination. The sample was peripheral blood, taken on day 0 of AZD1222 vaccination. The receptor source for this set is an adult in good health.

This chain connects TRBV7-9 to TRBJ2-1; D is ambiguous. V gave up 0 bases and J gave up 12 bases, with 6 bases separating them. Germline V lookup: CDR1 SEHNR, CDR2 FQNEAQ (reference sequence). The CDR3 extends over 11 amino acids. The DNA of the CDR3 is TGTGCCAGCAGCTTAGCGGGTGGGCAGTTCTTC. Amino acids: CASSLAGGQFF.

V and J are TRBV15 and TRBJ1-5; 8 bases map to TRBD1. This CDR3 is 18 amino acids long. Trimming took 5 bases from V and 0 from J; bases not matched to a gene: 12. CDR1 and CDR2 from the germline V gene are LNHNV and YYDKDF (reference sequence). This CDR3 is CATSPGGGFGDSNQPQHF. In DNA form, the CDR3 reads TGTGCCACCAGCCCAGGGGGCGGCTTTGGGGATAGCAATCAGCCCCAGCATTTT.

V is TRBV9 and J is TRBJ1-3; D remains ambiguous. CDR1 and CDR2 from the germline V gene are SGDLS and YYNGEE. Trimming removed 6 bases at V and 0 bases at J, with 13 bases between. The CDR3 consists of 15 residues. CDR3 protein: CASNRGQASGNTIYF. CDR3 DNA: TGTGCCAGCAACCGTGGGCAGGCCTCTGGAAACACCATATATTTT.

In this sample, this clone turned up a few times. The chain has TRBV28 and TRBJ1-5, with D uncertain. CDR3 length equals 15 residues. Trimming pared 2 bases from V and 6 bases from J, leaving 14 bases between. Germline assignment: CDR1 MDHEN and CDR2 SYDVKM. DNA for the CDR3: TGTGCCAGCAGTTTAGTTGACCTCGTGGGTCAGCCCCAGCATTTT. Translating it yields CASSLVDLVGQPQHF.

The V gene is TRBV7-6, the J gene TRBJ2-6; 9 positions match TRBD2. J lost 4 bases, V lost 5 bases, and 15 bases had no gene match. The CDR3 is made up of 19 amino acids. Looked up from germline, CDR1 is SGHVS and CDR2 is FNYEAQ. CDR3 nucleotide sequence: TGTGCCAGCAGCCCAAGGGGAATAGCGGGAGATCCAGGGGCCAACGTCCTGACTTTC. It specifies CASSPRGIAGDPGANVLTF.

The chain is built from TRBV29-1 and TRBJ2-2, with D uncertain. The CDR3 loop spans 12 amino acids. Germline V gene lookup returns CDR1 SQVTM and CDR2 ANQGSEA. V was clipped by 1 base and J by 1 base, with 1 base between them. The CDR3 DNA follows: TGCAGCGTTGAAGGGAACACCGGGGAGCTGTTTTTT. This codes for CSVEGNTGELFF.